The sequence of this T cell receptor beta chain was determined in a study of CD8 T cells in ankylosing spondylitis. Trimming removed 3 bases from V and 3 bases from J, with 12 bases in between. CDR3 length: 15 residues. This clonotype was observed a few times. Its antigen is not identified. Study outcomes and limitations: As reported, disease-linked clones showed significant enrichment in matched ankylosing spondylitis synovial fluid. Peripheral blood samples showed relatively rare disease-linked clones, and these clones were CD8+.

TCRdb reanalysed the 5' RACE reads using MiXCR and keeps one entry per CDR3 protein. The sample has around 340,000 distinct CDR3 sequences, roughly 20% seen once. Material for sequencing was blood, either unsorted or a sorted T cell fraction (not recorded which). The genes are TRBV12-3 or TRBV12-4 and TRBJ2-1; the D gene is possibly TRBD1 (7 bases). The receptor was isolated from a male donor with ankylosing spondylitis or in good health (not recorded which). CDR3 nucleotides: TGTGCCAGCAGTTTTGGGGGGACAGACTACAATGAGCAGTTCTTC. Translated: CASSFGGTDYNEQFF.